This section outlines one T cell receptor (beta chain) sequence together with its context. The antigen is undetermined. The data derive from a study of T cell repertoires in ileal Crohn's disease. Findings and caveats of the study: Every patient over 26.8% clonality showed endoscopic recurrence.

The protocol was immunoSEQ multiplex PCR, while the TCRdb copy is restricted to in-frame clones and leaves out a portion. The table records around 8,600 clones, around 80% of them present only once. The source is an adult with Crohn's disease. What was sequenced was ileal tissue.

In nucleotides, the CDR3 is TGTGCCAGCAGCTTGGCAGGGGGCAACTATGGCTACACCTTC. Amino acid sequence: CASSLAGGNYGYTF. This sequence joins TRBV7-9 and TRBJ1-2; TRBD1 matches 8 bases. This CDR3 has 14 amino acids. CDR1 and CDR2 from the germline V gene are SEHNR and FQNEAQ (reference sequence). Trimming at V came to 3 bases and at J to 2 bases, leaving 2 bases not matched to a gene.